This T cell receptor beta chain was observed in a study of blood T cell repertoires in COVID-19. Profiling relied on immunoSEQ multiplex PCR, and the TCRdb table lists in-frame clones only, not all of them. In the table there are about 110,000 clones, about two thirds of which are singletons. Per germline, CDR1 SGHVS and CDR2 FQNEAQ. CDR3 length: 15 residues. Trimming at V came to 8 bases and at J to 4 bases, leaving 8 bases not matched to a gene. Sequencing was performed on peripheral blood. The chain carries TRBV7-8 and TRBJ1-2; 12 bases are shared with TRBD1. The TCR sequence derives from a human donor with acute or convalescent COVID-19. The donor label of this sample is uncertain. The CDR3 DNA reads as TGTGCCAGCGCCCGGGGGACAGGGGGCGGCTATGGCTACACCTTC. Protein sequence: CASARGTGGGYGYTF.